A single sample is the source of the 22 T cell receptor beta chains below, sequenced in a study of response to subunit inactivated influenza vaccine. TCRdb independently ran MiXCR on the RT-PCR reads; one entry per CDR3 protein. This sample has about 160,000 distinct CDR3 sequences, with roughly a tenth found just once. Sequenced here: non-naive T cells sorted from PBMCs, sampled 40 to 50 days after vaccination. These receptor sequences come from a man between 50 and 59 years old who received an inactivated influenza vaccine.

The chain joins TRBV19 to TRBJ2-5; 11 bases align to TRBD2. J lost 4 bases, V lost 3 bases, and 4 bases had no gene match. Per germline, CDR1 LNHDA and CDR2 SQIVND (reference sequence). The CDR3 consists of 15 residues. The CDR3 here is CASSISGRARETQYF. In DNA form, the CDR3 reads TGTGCCAGTAGTATTAGCGGGAGGGCGCGAGAGACCCAGTACTTC.

This clonotype was counted at least ten times. This chain joins TRBV7-8 and TRBJ2-5; D is undetermined. Germline CDR1 is SGHVS and CDR2 is FQNEAQ. V was trimmed by 1 base and J by 3 bases, leaving 9 bases between them. CDR3 length equals 14 residues. The CDR3 sequence is CASSLGFGKETQYF. The CDR3 DNA sequence: TGTGCCAGCAGCTTAGGTTTTGGGAAAGAGACCCAGTACTTC.

The chain couples TRBV14 to TRBJ2-7, with a possible D match to TRBD2 (5 bases). Between the trimmed V and J ends, which lost 1 base and 0 bases, there was a span of 13 bases. The CDR3 covers 16 residues. Per germline, CDR1 SGHDN and CDR2 FVKESK. The DNA for the CDR3 is TGTGCCAGCAGCCAAGTAGGACTTCTAAACTCCTACGAGCAGTACTTC. Protein sequence: CASSQVGLLNSYEQYF. The full variable domain, with the rest looked up from reference TRBV14 and TRBJ2-7, is EAGVTQFPSHSVIEKGQTVTLRCDPISGHDNLYWYRRVMGKEIKFLLHFVKESKQDESGMPNNRFLAERTGGTYSTLKVQPAELEDSGVYFCASSQVGLLNSYEQYFGPGTRLTVT.

The CDR3 region is CASSAYRDPVQETQYF. The CDR3, as DNA: TGTGCCAGCAGTGCTTATAGGGACCCGGTTCAAGAGACCCAGTACTTC. This sequence joins TRBV2 and TRBJ2-5; TRBD1 or TRBD2 may be the D gene (5 bases each). Germline assignment: CDR1 SNHLY and CDR2 FYNNEI. Trimming left V 4 bases short and J 2 bases short, with 17 bases between. The CDR3 is made up of 16 amino acids.

This clonotype appeared many times. The J gene is TRBJ1-3, the V gene TRBV3-1, with D hard to call. Germline CDR1 and CDR2: LGHDT and YNNKEL (reference sequence). The CDR3 runs 14 residues. V lost 7 bases and J 0 bases, leaving 10 bases between the germline ends. CDR3 DNA: TGTGCCAGCAAGCAGACCAGCTCTGGAAACACCATATATTTT. It is translated as CASKQTSSGNTIYF.

V usage is TRBV5-6 and J usage is TRBJ2-7; 7 bases align to TRBD2. The germline gives CDR1 SGHDT, CDR2 YYEEEE. The CDR3 is 16 residues long. V trimming: 2 bases; J trimming: 1 base; junction bases outside the gene matches: 9. Here the CDR3 reads CASSFAGASGSYEQYF. Here the CDR3 DNA reads TGTGCCAGCAGCTTTGCTGGGGCTAGCGGATCCTACGAGCAGTACTTC.

The rearrangement joins TRBV6-1 to TRBJ2-3; D is unresolved. The CDR3 has 14 amino acids. V gave up 4 bases and J gave up 11 bases, with 19 bases separating them. CDR1 is MNHNS and CDR2 is SASEGT in the germline V gene. The CDR3 is CASSVHIQSREQYF. For the CDR3, the DNA is TGTGCCAGCAGTGTCCACATACAATCAAGGGAGCAGTATTTT.

J is TRBJ2-1 and V is TRBV6-5; D is possibly TRBD1 or TRBD2 (5 bases each). Trimming shortened V by 6 bases and J by 4 bases, and 19 bases separated the two germline ends. The germline gives CDR1 MNHEY, CDR2 SVGAGI. CDR3 length: 16 amino acids. The CDR3 region has the DNA TGTGCCAGCAGCTACAGTGGGACGACCCTTTACAATGAGCAGTTCTTC. This translates into CASSYSGTTLYNEQFF.

There are a few counts of this clonotype. This CDR3 is CASSFQPAGALTSTDTQYF. CDR3 DNA sequence: TGTGCCAGCAGTTTCCAACCAGCGGGGGCCTTAACTAGCACAGATACGCAGTATTTT. The chain carries TRBV6-2 or TRBV6-3 and TRBJ2-3; TRBD2 matches at 8 bases. Per germline, CDR1 MNHEY and CDR2 SVGEGT. The CDR3 totals 19 residues. V lost 4 bases to trimming and J lost 0 bases; unmatched junction nucleotides: 15.

This clonotype was seen many times. The chain joins TRBV20-1 to TRBJ1-1; maybe TRBD1 (5 bases). Germline values: CDR1 DFQATT, CDR2 SNEGSKA (reference sequence). Trimming cost V 6 bases and J 5 bases, with 16 bases left between them. This CDR3 comprises 13 residues. The CDR3 DNA reads as TGCAGTGCCTATAAAGACGGGGGGACTGAAGCTTTCTTT. Its translation is CSAYKDGGTEAFF.

The chain carries TRBV7-9 and TRBJ1-3; D possibly corresponds to TRBD1 (5 bases). The germline gives CDR1 SEHNR, CDR2 FQNEAQ (reference sequence). This CDR3 is built from 14 residues. V was trimmed by 4 bases and J by 1 base, leaving 8 bases between them. The CDR3 DNA follows: TGTGCCAGCAGCTCCGACAGATCTGGAAACACCATATATTTT. Protein product: CASSSDRSGNTIYF. Full variable domain (outside the CDR3, taken from reference TRBV7-9 and TRBJ1-3): DTGVSQNPRHKITKRGQNVTFRCDPISEHNRLYWYRQTLGQGPEFLTYFQNEAQLEKSRLLSDRFSAERPKGSFSTLEIQRTEQGDSAMYLCASSSDRSGNTIYFGEGSWLTVV.

The V gene is TRBV27, the J gene TRBJ2-1, with 8 bases matching TRBD2. There are 15 residues in the CDR3. J lost 7 bases, V lost 7 bases, and 12 bases had no gene match. CDR1 is MNHEY and CDR2 is SMNVEV in the germline V gene (reference sequence). The chain's CDR3 is CASKKTGGPRNEQFF. The CDR3 nucleotides read TGTGCCAGCAAGAAAACGGGGGGGCCGAGGAATGAGCAGTTCTTC.

This clonotype came up a few times. V usage is TRBV7-9 and J usage is TRBJ2-6; D gene uncertain. CDR3 length: 17 residues. Germline V gene lookup returns CDR1 SEHNR and CDR2 FQNEAQ (reference sequence). V was pared by 5 bases and J by 0 bases, with 14 bases between. CDR3 region: CASSPPYRSSGANVLTF. In DNA form, the CDR3 reads TGTGCCAGCAGCCCGCCCTACCGGAGCTCTGGGGCCAACGTCCTGACTTTC.

The sample holds many counts of this clonotype. CDR3 sequence (DNA): TGCAGCGTTGAAAGGGCGGGTGGAAGATACTTC. Translation gives CSVERAGGRYF. The V call is TRBV29-1, the J call TRBJ2-5; a possible D gene is TRBD2 (5 bases). Trimming removed 2 bases at V and 14 bases at J, with 15 bases between. The CDR3 is 11 amino acids. The V gene's germline CDR1 is SQVTM and CDR2 ANQGSEA.

This clonotype was observed a handful of times. The DNA of the CDR3 is TGTGCCAGCAGCTTAGACGCGGACAGGGGCCATGGCTACACCTTC. This gives the protein CASSLDADRGHGYTF. The chain employs TRBV7-2 and TRBJ1-2; 9 bases are a match to TRBD1. In germline, CDR1 is SGHTA, CDR2 FQGNSA. The V and J ends lost 1 base and 6 bases, in that order; junction bases with no gene match: 6. The CDR3 sequence is 15 residues long.

Ten or more counts support this clonotype. The chain links TRBV12-3 or TRBV12-4 to TRBJ1-2; 11 nucleotides match TRBD1. The J segment lost 8 bases and the V segment lost 3 bases, leaving 2 bases of the junction unmatched. This CDR3 is built from 13 residues. CDR3 DNA sequence: TGTGCCAGCAGTTTGGGGACAGGGGGGGGCTACACCTTC. Its protein is CASSLGTGGGYTF.

This clonotype has a handful of counts. The rearrangement uses TRBV20-1 and TRBJ2-5; the D call may be TRBD1 or TRBD2 (5 bases each). Germline CDR1 reads DFQATT; CDR2 reads SNEGSKA (reference sequence). CDR3 length equals 15 residues. V lost 1 base to trimming and J lost 2 bases, with 14 bases between them. CDR3 nucleotides: TGCAGTGCTAGAGGGGACCGGACTGGGCAAGAGACCCAGTACTTC. This codes for CSARGDRTGQETQYF.

This clonotype was counted between two and nine times. The rearrangement joins TRBV20-1 to TRBJ2-7, with D perhaps matching TRBD2 (6 bases). The CDR3 runs to 14 residues. Between the trimmed V and J ends, which lost 3 bases and 0 bases, there was a span of 12 bases. The germline CDR1 and CDR2 sequences are DFQATT and SNEGSKA (reference sequence). CDR3 in DNA: TGCAGTGCTAGTCTAATTAGCGGCTCCTACGAGCAGTACTTC. It codes for CSASLISGSYEQYF.

V is TRBV24-1 and J is TRBJ2-5, with a weak D call TRBD1 (5 bases). Germline loops: CDR1 KGHDR, CDR2 SFDVKD. The CDR3 totals 15 residues. The ends were cut back, 1 base at V and 4 bases at J, with 12 bases in the middle. Here the CDR3 reads CATSDFGRVVETQYF. In DNA, the CDR3 is TGTGCCACCAGTGATTTCGGCAGGGTGGTAGAGACCCAGTACTTC.

This clonotype showed up many times. CDR3 loop: CASSLALRQGQNGYTF. CDR3 in DNA: TGCGCCAGCAGCTTGGCTTTACGACAGGGTCAAAATGGCTACACCTTC. The rearrangement joins TRBV5-1 to TRBJ1-2; 7 nucleotides align to TRBD1. From germline, CDR1 is SGHRS and CDR2 YFSETQ. CDR3 length equals 16 residues. With 0 bases clipped from V and 6 bases from J, the junction kept 11 bases outside the gene matches.

This clonotype was observed a handful of times. J is TRBJ2-7 and V is TRBV7-2, with 14 positions matching TRBD2. Losses at the gene ends were 5 bases for V and 3 bases for J; bases not matched to a gene: 3. From germline, CDR1 is SGHTA and CDR2 FQGNSA. The CDR3 covers 15 residues. CDR3 coding DNA: TGTGCCAGCAGCGTTGGACTAGCGGGAGGCTACGAGCAGTACTTC. Amino acids: CASSVGLAGGYEQYF.

This clonotype was detected many times. The gene calls are TRBV5-4 and TRBJ1-1; a possible D gene is TRBD1 (6 bases). This CDR3 region has 14 residues. V lost 6 bases and J lost 1, with 13 bases in between. Germline values: CDR1 SGHNT, CDR2 YYREEE (reference sequence). The CDR3 DNA follows: TGTGCCAGCAATACAGGGTATTCGAACACTGAAGCTTTCTTT. Amino acid sequence: CASNTGYSNTEAFF.